One and the same sample provided the 15 T cell receptor beta chains below, sequenced in a study of PD-1 blockade in classical Hodgkin lymphoma. As to time point: cycle 4 day 1 (C4D1), after more than five weeks of nivolumab. Relapses following autologous stem cell transplantation were seen in all patients, with brentuximab vedotin exposure varying. Some clones are missing from TCRdb's copy, which holds only in-frame ones; the method was immunoSEQ multiplex PCR. This table holds tens of thousands of clones, nearly 90% found once. Sequencing was performed on peripheral blood mononuclear cells (PBMCs), taken before the fourth cycle of nivolumab. The receptors originated from a human donor with classical Hodgkin lymphoma.

The chain links TRBV7-9 to TRBJ2-3; D is perhaps TRBD1 (6 bases). CDR1 SEHNR and CDR2 FQNEAQ come from the germline V gene (reference sequence). The CDR3 contains 14 residues. V shed 3 bases and J shed 2 bases, with 9 bases lying between them. The CDR3 loop is CASSFRTDTDTQYF. CDR3 nucleotide sequence: TGTGCCAGCAGCTTCAGGACAGACACAGATACGCAGTATTTT.

The rearrangement joins TRBV28 to TRBJ2-1, with TRBD2 matching over 11 bases. The germline CDR1 and CDR2 sequences are MDHEN and SYDVKM. V trimming: 6 bases; J trimming: 7 bases; junction bases outside the gene matches: 5. This CDR3 region has 14 residues. CDR3 region: CASRLAGVGNEQFF. As DNA, the CDR3 is TGTGCCAGCAGACTAGCGGGGGTAGGAAATGAGCAGTTCTTC. The full variable domain, in which reference TRBV28 and TRBJ2-1 provide the parts outside the CDR3, is DVKVTQSSRYLVKRTGEKVFLECVQDMDHENMFWYRQDPGLGLRLIYFSYDVKMKEKGDIPEGYSVSREKKERFSLILESASTNQTSMYLCASRLAGVGNEQFFGPGTRLTVL.

The J gene is TRBJ2-2, the V gene TRBV5-1, with D maybe TRBD1 (6 bases). CDR1 SGHRS and CDR2 YFSETQ come from the germline V gene. The length of the CDR3 is 15 residues. V lost 4 bases and J lost 5, with 15 bases in between. The CDR3 loop reads CASSPSTGHTGELFF. The CDR3 DNA reads as TGCGCCAGCAGCCCCTCGACAGGACATACCGGGGAGCTGTTTTTT. Using reference TRBV5-1 and TRBJ2-2 for the parts outside the CDR3, the full variable domain is KAGVTQTPRYLIKTRGQQVTLSCSPISGHRSVSWYQQTPGQGLQFLFEYFSETQRNKGNFPGRFSGRQFSNSRSEMNVSTLELGDSALYLCASSPSTGHTGELFFGEGSRLTVL.

This clone occurred once. The rearrangement uses TRBV5-1 and TRBJ2-1, with 9 bases matching TRBD1. The CDR3 has 15 amino acids. Looked up from germline, CDR1 is SGHRS and CDR2 is YFSETQ. After removal of 3 bases from V and 5 bases from J, the junction contained 6 bases not matched to a gene. The CDR3 loop is CASSSTGQGNNEQFF. DNA for the CDR3: TGCGCCAGCAGCTCCACGGGACAGGGCAACAATGAGCAGTTCTTC.

V is TRBV9 and J is TRBJ1-4, with TRBD1 matching 7 bases. CDR1 SGDLS and CDR2 YYNGEE come from the germline V gene. This CDR3 is 15 amino acids long. J gave up 3 bases and V 3 bases, and 5 bases lay outside the gene matches. Written as DNA, the CDR3 is TGTGCCAGCAGCGCCTCAGGGGGACCTAATGAAAAACTGTTTTTT. It codes for CASSASGGPNEKLFF.

V is TRBV21-1 and J is TRBJ1-2. TRBV21-1 is annotated as a pseudogene. The CDR3 consists of 14 residues. The CDR3 nucleotides are TGTGCCATTTCCGGGTCGAGGCTCGGCTATGGCTACACCTTC. Translation: CAISGSRLGYGYTF.

This clone turned up a few times. The chain joins TRBV18 to TRBJ2-2, with TRBD2 as a possible D gene (5 bases). The CDR3 contains 14 residues. CDR1 is KGHSH, CDR2 LQKENI, per germline. V lost 3 bases, J lost 6 bases, and 11 bases lay in between. CDR3 amino acids: CASSPGLVAGELFF. CDR3 DNA: TGTGCCAGCTCACCTGGACTCGTAGCCGGGGAGCTGTTTTTT.

The CDR3 sequence: CASSLSGDANEKLFF. CDR3 nucleotides: TGCGCCAGCAGCCTATCAGGGGACGCTAATGAAAAACTGTTTTTT. The gene calls are TRBV5-1 and TRBJ1-4, with D maybe TRBD1 (6 bases). Germline values: CDR1 SGHRS, CDR2 YFSETQ. Between the trimmed V and J ends, which lost 4 bases and 3 bases, there was a span of 13 bases. The CDR3 consists of 15 residues.

CDR3: CAWISSKHTGELFF. CDR3 DNA sequence: TGTGCCTGGATTTCCTCGAAACACACCGGGGAGCTGTTTTTT. The chain employs TRBV30 and TRBJ2-2; the D is unclear. The CDR3 length is 14 residues. CDR1 is GTSNPN and CDR2 is SVGIG in the germline V gene (reference sequence). Trimming took 4 bases from V and 3 from J, leaving 12 bases between them.

The genes are TRBV6-6 and TRBJ1-1; tentative D call: TRBD1 (6 bases). Germline V gene lookup returns CDR1 MNHNY and CDR2 SVGAGI (reference sequence). The germline V and J ends were trimmed by 5 bases and 3 bases, with 13 bases remaining between them. This CDR3 contains 14 residues. The CDR3 region is CASSPGVMDTEAFF. The CDR3 region has the DNA TGTGCCAGCAGTCCAGGGGTAATGGACACTGAAGCTTTCTTT.

This chain joins TRBV7-9 and TRBJ1-5, with TRBD1 matching 8 bases. The CDR3 is made up of 14 amino acids. With 4 bases clipped from V and 7 bases from J, the junction kept 6 bases outside the gene matches. Germline V gene sequence: CDR1 SEHNR, CDR2 FQNEAQ (reference sequence). The CDR3 DNA sequence: TGTGCCAGCAGCTCGGACAGGGTTTGGCAGCCCCAGCATTTT. This encodes CASSSDRVWQPQHF.

This chain joins TRBV5-6 and TRBJ1-3; the D is unclear. V lost 0 bases and J 0 bases, leaving 7 bases between the germline ends. The germline V gene encodes CDR1 SGHDT and CDR2 YYEEEE. There are 15 residues in the CDR3. The CDR3 DNA sequence: TGTGCCAGCAGCTTGGTACCGCACTCTGGAAACACCATATATTTT. This translates into CASSLVPHSGNTIYF.

The rearrangement links TRBV4-1 to TRBJ1-4; D gene uncertain. This CDR3 has 14 residues. Trimming pared 1 base from V and 1 base from J, leaving 4 bases between. Germline V lookup: CDR1 MGHRA, CDR2 YSYEKL. CDR3: CASSQVGTNEKLFF. The CDR3 coding sequence is TGCGCCAGCAGCCAAGTAGGAACTAATGAAAAACTGTTTTTT.

V and J are TRBV6-6 and TRBJ2-5; TRBD1 aligns across 7 bases. The CDR3 has 16 amino acids. V lost 6 bases, J lost 2 bases, and 12 bases stayed unmatched. In germline, CDR1 is MNHNY, CDR2 SVGAGI (reference sequence). CDR3 sequence (DNA): TGTGCCAGCAGGGAAAGGGACAGAGGTGGGCAAGAGACCCAGTACTTC. This codes for CASRERDRGGQETQYF.

The chain couples TRBV19 to TRBJ1-1, with 7 positions matching TRBD1. The CDR3 consists of 13 residues. Germline V gene sequence: CDR1 LNHDA, CDR2 SQIVND (reference sequence). V trimming: 5 bases; J trimming: 11 bases; junction bases outside the gene matches: 11. The CDR3 sequence is CASSPGQVPWAFF. CDR3 DNA: TGTGCCAGTAGTCCCGGACAGGTCCCTTGGGCTTTCTTT. Looking up the rest from reference TRBV19 and TRBJ1-1 gives the full variable domain: DGGITQSPKYLFRKEGQNVTLSCEQNLNHDAMYWYRQDPGQGLRLIYYSQIVNDFQKGDIAEGYSVSREKKESFPLTVTSAQKNPTAFYLCASSPGQVPWAFFGQGTRLTVV.